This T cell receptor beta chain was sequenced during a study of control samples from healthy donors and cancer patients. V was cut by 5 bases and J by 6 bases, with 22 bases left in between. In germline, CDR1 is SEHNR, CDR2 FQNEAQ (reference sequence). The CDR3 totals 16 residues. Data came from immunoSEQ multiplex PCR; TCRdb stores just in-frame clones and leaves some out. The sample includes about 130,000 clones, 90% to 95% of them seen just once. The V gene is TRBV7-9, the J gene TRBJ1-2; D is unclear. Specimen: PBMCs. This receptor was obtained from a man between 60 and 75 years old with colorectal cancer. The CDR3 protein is CASSPSTVHYLDGYTF. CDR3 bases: TGTGCCAGCAGCCCAAGCACAGTTCACTACTTGGATGGCTACACCTTC.